This record looks at one T cell receptor beta chain sequence and its context. The antigen remains undetermined. Healthy Caucasian individuals made up all the donors. This CDR3 has 14 residues. With 4 bases clipped from V and 2 bases from J, the junction kept 7 bases outside the gene matches. CDR1 is SQVTM, CDR2 ANQGSEA, per germline. The sample belongs to a study of identical twins. Study-wide results and caveats: Within cord blood, abundant beta clonotypes carried fewer insertions, but memory repertoires showed no such trend. With monozygotic twins, out-of-frame TCR alpha sharing exceeded what models estimated.

A universal primer site was incorporated via template switching, and the cDNA contained unique molecular identifiers. A single record per CDR3 protein comes from TCRdb applying MiXCR to the 5' RACE reads. Counted here are 500,000 or so distinct CDR3 sequences, 14% occurring once; the ten biggest clones make up roughly 0.56%. These data were also reused for a study on yellow fever vaccine responses in identical twins.

The sequencing sample was made of CD4+ T cells sorted from blood. The chain carries TRBV29-1 and TRBJ2-7, with TRBD1 matching 8 bases. The sequence came from a woman under 30 in good health. The CDR3 sequence is CSVVLPGGAYEQYF. CDR3 DNA sequence: TGCAGCGTTGTTTTGCCAGGGGGCGCCTACGAGCAGTACTTC.